This T cell receptor (beta chain) was recorded in a study of Ad26.COV2.S vaccination and SARS-CoV-2 variants. As for treatment: around 19 received Ad26.COV2.S at low or high dose, single or two shots; 5 received placebo; per-sample allocation not given. The samples date from day 63 after the first vaccine or placebo injection. TCRdb's copy holds only in-frame clones and misses some; the assay was immunoSEQ multiplex PCR. This sample has 430,000 or so clones, with nearly 90% found just once. The CDR3 is 15 residues long. V was trimmed by 4 bases and J by 7 bases, leaving 17 bases between them. The germline CDR1 and CDR2 sequences are SGHRS and YFSETQ.

The source of this sequence is a person aged 18-65 years who received the Ad26.COV2.S COVID-19 vaccine or a placebo. The chain carries TRBV5-1 and TRBJ1-4, with D possibly matching TRBD1 (6 bases). Material: peripheral blood, obtained in a trial of Ad26.COV2.S vaccine versus placebo. The CDR3 bases are TGCGCCAGCAGCGACGAACAGGGATCGAGTGAAAAACTGTTTTTT. Encoded protein: CASSDEQGSSEKLFF. Full variable domain (missing parts from reference TRBV5-1 and TRBJ1-4): KAGVTQTPRYLIKTRGQQVTLSCSPISGHRSVSWYQQTPGQGLQFLFEYFSETQRNKGNFPGRFSGRQFSNSRSEMNVSTLELGDSALYLCASSDEQGSSEKLFFGSGTQLSVL.